This T cell receptor (beta chain) came from a study of blood T cell repertoires in COVID-19. TCRdb keeps only in-frame clones here, not all; method: immunoSEQ multiplex PCR. The top ten clones hold approximately 9.5% of a sample with some 250,000 clones, about 89% of them seen once. With 0 bases clipped from V and 4 bases from J, the junction kept 7 bases outside the gene matches. This CDR3 is built from 17 residues. Germline V CDR1 and CDR2: SGHDN, FVKESK. Self-reported history from a screening survey and questionnaire set each donor's cohort. Either two negative PCRs, clearance, or symptom resolution qualified Cohort 3 donors as recovered.

The chain has TRBV14 and TRBJ2-7; TRBD2 matches at 12 bases. The sample comprised PBMCs or T cells enriched from blood (not recorded which). This receptor was obtained from a man aged 35-49 years who had recovered from COVID-19. The CDR3 DNA reads TGTGCCAGCAGCCAAGAGTACCCCACTAGCGGGAGGTACGAGCAGTACTTC. This sequence encodes CASSQEYPTSGRYEQYF.